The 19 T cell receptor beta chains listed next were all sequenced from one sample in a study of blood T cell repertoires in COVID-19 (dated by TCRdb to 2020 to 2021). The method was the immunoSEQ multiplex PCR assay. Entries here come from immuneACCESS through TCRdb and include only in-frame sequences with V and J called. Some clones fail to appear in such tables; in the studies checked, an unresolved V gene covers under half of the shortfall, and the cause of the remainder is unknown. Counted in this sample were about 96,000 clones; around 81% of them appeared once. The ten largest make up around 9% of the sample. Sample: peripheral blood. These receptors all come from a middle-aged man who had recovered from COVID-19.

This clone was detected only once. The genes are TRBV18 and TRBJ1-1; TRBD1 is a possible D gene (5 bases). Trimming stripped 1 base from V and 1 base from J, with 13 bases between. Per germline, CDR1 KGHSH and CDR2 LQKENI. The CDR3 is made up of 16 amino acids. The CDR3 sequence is CASSPLGWGGNTEAFF. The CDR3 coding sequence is TGTGCCAGCTCACCACTGGGATGGGGGGGGAACACTGAAGCTTTCTTT.

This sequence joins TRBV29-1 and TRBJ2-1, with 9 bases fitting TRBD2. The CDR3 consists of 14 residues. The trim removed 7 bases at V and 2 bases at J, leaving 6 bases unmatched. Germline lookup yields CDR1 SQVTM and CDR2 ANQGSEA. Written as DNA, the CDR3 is TGCAGCGGTCGAGCGGGAGGCACCTACAATGAGCAGTTCTTC. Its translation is CSGRAGGTYNEQFF.

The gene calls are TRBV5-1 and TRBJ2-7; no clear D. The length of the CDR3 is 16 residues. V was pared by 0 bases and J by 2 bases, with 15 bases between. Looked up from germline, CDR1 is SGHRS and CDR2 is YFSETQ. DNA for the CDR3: TGCGCCAGCAGCTTGGAACCCTCTGGAGACGCCTACGAGCAGTACTTC. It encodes CASSLEPSGDAYEQYF. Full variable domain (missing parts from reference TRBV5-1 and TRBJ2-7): KAGVTQTPRYLIKTRGQQVTLSCSPISGHRSVSWYQQTPGQGLQFLFEYFSETQRNKGNFPGRFSGRQFSNSRSEMNVSTLELGDSALYLCASSLEPSGDAYEQYFGPGTRLTVT.

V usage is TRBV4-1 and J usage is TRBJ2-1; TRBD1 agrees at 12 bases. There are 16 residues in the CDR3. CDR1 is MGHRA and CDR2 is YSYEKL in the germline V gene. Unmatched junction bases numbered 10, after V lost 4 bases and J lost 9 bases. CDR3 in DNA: TGCGCCAGCAGCCTTGCCGGGACAGGGGGCATCGGTGAGCAGTTCTTC. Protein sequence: CASSLAGTGGIGEQFF.

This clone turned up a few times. CDR3 residues: CASSRIPGQGFNSPLHF. The CDR3 DNA sequence: TGCGCCAGCAGCAGAATCCCGGGACAGGGGTTTAATTCACCCCTCCACTTT. The chain links TRBV5-1 to TRBJ1-6, with 10 bases that match TRBD1. This CDR3 contains 17 residues. Germline assignment: CDR1 SGHRS and CDR2 YFSETQ. V lost 4 bases and J lost 6; bases outside the gene matches: 10.

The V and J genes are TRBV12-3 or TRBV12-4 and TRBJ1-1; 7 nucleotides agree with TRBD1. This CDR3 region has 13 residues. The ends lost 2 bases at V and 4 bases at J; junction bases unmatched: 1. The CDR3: CASSLPGGTEAFF. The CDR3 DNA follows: TGTGCCAGCAGTTTACCAGGGGGCACTGAAGCTTTCTTT.

As DNA, the CDR3 is TGTGCCAGCAGCTTAGGTACGCGGGGGGACAATGAGCAGTTCTTC. Translating it yields CASSLGTRGDNEQFF. The chain has TRBV7-6 and TRBJ2-1; 8 bases line up with TRBD2. The CDR3 is 15 amino acids. Germline CDR1 and CDR2: SGHVS and FNYEAQ. The trim removed 1 base at V and 5 bases at J, leaving 4 bases unmatched. Variable domain in full (rest from reference TRBV7-6 and TRBJ2-1): GAGVSQSPRYKVTKRGQDVALRCDPISGHVSLYWYRQALGQGPEFLTYFNYEAQQDKSGLPNDRFSAERPEGSISTLTIQRTEQRDSAMYRCASSLGTRGDNEQFFGPGTRLTVL.

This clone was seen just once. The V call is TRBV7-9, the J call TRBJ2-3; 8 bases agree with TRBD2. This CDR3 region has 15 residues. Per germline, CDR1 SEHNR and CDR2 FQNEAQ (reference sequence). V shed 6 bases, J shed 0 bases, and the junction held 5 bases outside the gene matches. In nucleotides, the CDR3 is TGTGCCAGCAGAAGCGGGAGCTGGAGCACAGATACGCAGTATTTT. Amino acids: CASRSGSWSTDTQYF.

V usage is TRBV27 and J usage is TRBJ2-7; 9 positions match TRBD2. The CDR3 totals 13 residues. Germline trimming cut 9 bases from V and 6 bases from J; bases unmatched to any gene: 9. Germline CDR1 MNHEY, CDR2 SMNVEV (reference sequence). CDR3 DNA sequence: TGTGCCAGTTGGAGGCTAGCGGGAAGCGAGCAGTACTTC. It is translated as CASWRLAGSEQYF.

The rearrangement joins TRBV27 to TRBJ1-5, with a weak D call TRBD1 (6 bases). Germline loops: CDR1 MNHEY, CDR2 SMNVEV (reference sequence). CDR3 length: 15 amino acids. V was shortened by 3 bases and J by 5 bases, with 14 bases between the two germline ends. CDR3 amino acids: CASSLNREPHQPQHF. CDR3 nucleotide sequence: TGTGCCAGCAGTTTGAACAGGGAGCCGCATCAGCCCCAGCATTTT.

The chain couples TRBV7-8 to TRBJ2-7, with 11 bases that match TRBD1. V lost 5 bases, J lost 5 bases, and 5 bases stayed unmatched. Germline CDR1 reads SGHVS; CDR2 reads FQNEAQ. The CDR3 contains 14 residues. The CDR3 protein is CASSPRDRGNEQYF. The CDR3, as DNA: TGTGCCAGCAGCCCCCGGGACAGGGGGAACGAGCAGTACTTC.

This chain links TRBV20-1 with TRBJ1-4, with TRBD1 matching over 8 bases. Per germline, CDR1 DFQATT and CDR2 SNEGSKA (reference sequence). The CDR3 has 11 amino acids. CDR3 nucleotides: TGCAGCGGGACAGGAGGGGAAAAACTGTTTTTT. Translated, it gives CSGTGGEKLFF.

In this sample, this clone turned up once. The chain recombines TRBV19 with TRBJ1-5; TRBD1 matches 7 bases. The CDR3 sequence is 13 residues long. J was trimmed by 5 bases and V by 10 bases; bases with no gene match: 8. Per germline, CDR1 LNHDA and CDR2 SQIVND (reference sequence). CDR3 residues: CATKDRRYQPQHF. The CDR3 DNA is TGTGCCACTAAGGACAGGAGATATCAGCCCCAGCATTTT.

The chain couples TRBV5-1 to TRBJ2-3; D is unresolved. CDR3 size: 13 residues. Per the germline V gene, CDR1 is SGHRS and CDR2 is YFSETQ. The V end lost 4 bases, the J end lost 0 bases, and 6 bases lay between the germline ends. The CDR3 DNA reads TGCGCCAGCAGCCAAACTAGCACAGATACGCAGTATTTT. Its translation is CASSQTSTDTQYF.

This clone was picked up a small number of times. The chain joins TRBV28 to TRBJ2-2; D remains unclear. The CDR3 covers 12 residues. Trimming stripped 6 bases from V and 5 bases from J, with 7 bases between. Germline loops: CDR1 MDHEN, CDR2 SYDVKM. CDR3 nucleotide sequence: TGTGCCAGCAGCAGTAATACCGGGGAGCTGTTTTTT. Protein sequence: CASSSNTGELFF.

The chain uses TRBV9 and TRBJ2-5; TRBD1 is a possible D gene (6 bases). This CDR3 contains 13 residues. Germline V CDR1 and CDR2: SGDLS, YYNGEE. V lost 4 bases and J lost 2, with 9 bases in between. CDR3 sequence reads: CASSKGVQETQYF. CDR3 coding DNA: TGTGCCAGCAGCAAGGGGGTACAAGAGACCCAGTACTTC.

The CDR3 region is CASSGGQGGVYEQYF. The CDR3 DNA follows: TGCGCCAGCAGCGGGGGCCAAGGAGGTGTCTACGAGCAGTACTTC. The V gene is TRBV5-1, the J gene TRBJ2-7, with D possibly being TRBD1 (6 bases). Deletions cut 4 bases from V and 3 bases from J, with 17 bases between. Germline V gene data show CDR1 as SGHRS and CDR2 as YFSETQ. CDR3 size: 15 residues. Filled out from reference TRBV5-1 and TRBJ2-7, the complete variable domain reads KAGVTQTPRYLIKTRGQQVTLSCSPISGHRSVSWYQQTPGQGLQFLFEYFSETQRNKGNFPGRFSGRQFSNSRSEMNVSTLELGDSALYLCASSGGQGGVYEQYFGPGTRLTVT.

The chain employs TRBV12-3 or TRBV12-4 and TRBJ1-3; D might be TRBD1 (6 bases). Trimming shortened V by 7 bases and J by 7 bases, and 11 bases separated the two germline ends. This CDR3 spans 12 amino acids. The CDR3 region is CASTATGNTIYF. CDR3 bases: TGTGCCAGCACCGCTACAGGGAACACCATATATTTT.

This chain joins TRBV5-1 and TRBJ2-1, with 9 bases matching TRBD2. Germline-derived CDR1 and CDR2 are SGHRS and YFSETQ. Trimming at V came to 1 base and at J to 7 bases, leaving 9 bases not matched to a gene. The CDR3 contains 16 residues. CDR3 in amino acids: CASSLSASGKMNEQFF. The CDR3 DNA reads TGCGCCAGCAGCTTGTCGGCTAGCGGGAAAATGAATGAGCAGTTCTTC.